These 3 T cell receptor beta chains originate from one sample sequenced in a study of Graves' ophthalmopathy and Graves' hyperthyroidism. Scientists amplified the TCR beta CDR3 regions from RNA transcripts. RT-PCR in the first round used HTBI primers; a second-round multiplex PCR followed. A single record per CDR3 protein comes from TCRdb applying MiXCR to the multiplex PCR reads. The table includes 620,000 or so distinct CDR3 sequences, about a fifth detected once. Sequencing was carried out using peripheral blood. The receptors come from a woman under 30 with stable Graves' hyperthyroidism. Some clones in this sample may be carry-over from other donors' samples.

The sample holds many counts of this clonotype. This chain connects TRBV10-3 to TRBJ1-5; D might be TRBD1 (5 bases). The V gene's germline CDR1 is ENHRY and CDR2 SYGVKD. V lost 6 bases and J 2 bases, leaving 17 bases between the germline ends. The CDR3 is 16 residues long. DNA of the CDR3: TGTGCCATCAGCGAAGTGGGGGGGAGGCGCAATCAGCCCCAGCATTTT. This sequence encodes CAISEVGGRRNQPQHF.

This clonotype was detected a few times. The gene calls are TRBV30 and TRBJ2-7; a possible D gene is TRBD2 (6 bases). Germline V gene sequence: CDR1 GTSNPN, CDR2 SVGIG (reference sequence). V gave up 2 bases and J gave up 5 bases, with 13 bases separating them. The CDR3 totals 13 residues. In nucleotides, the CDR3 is TGTGCCTGGAGTACGGGGGAATTCCACGAGCAGTACTTC. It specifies CAWSTGEFHEQYF.

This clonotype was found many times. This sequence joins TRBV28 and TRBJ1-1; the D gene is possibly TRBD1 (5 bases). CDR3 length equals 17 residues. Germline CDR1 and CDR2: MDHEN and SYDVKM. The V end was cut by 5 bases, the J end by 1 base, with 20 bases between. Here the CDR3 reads CASSISRIGTGNTEAFF. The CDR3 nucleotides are TGTGCCAGCAGTATCTCCCGAATAGGGACGGGGAACACTGAAGCTTTCTTT. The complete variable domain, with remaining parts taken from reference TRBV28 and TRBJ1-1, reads DVKVTQSSRYLVKRTGEKVFLECVQDMDHENMFWYRQDPGLGLRLIYFSYDVKMKEKGDIPEGYSVSREKKERFSLILESASTNQTSMYLCASSISRIGTGNTEAFFGQGTRLTVV.